This T cell receptor (beta chain) is from a study of cytomegalovirus exposure and HLA in healthy donors. Overall study context: T cells numbering about 179 million yielded 90 million to 140 million unique TCR beta sequences in an earlier analysis. Unique TCRs numbering some 77 million, obtained from HLA-typed donors, made up an early data release. Overall study results and limits: 87-base-pair reads could not separate some V segments, including TRBV6-2 and TRBV6-3.

The primer mix had 60 Vbeta and 13 Jbeta primers. Clones were read by immunoSEQ multiplex PCR, and TCRdb kept only the in-frame ones, dropping some. The table records some 140,000 clones, 65% to 75% of them present only once. For this clone: What it recognizes is unknown. Other DNA sequences in the same sample also yield this CDR3.

The germline V gene has CDR1 SGHRS and CDR2 YFSETQ. The CDR3 contains 12 residues. Trimming left V 1 base short and J 6 bases short, with 8 bases between. This rearrangement joins TRBV5-1 to TRBJ2-7; TRBD1 is a possible D gene (5 bases). This clonotype was obtained from a man aged 25 to 45 in good health and CMV-seronegative. Sequenced sample: PBMCs. The CDR3 here is CASSLLGLEQYF. DNA of the CDR3: TGCGCCAGCAGCTTGTTGGGGCTCGAGCAGTACTTC.